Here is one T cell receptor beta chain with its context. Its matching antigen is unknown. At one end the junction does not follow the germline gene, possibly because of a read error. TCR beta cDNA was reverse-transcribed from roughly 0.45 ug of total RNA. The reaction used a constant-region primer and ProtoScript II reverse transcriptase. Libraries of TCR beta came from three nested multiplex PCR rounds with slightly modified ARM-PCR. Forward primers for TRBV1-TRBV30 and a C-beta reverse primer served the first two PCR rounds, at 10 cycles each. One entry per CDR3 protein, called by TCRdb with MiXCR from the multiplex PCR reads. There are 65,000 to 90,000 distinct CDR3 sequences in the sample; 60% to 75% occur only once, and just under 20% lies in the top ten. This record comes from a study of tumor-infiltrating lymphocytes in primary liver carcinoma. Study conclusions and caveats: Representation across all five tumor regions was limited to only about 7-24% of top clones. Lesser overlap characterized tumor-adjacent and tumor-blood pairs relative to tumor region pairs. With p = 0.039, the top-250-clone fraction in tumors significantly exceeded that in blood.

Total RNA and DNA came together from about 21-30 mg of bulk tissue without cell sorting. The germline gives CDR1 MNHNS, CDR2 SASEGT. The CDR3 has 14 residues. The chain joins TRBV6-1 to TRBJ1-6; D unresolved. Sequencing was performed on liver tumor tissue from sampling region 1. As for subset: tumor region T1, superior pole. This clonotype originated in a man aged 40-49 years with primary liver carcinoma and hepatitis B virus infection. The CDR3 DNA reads TGTGGCAGCGTTCAGGCGTCTGGGAAATCACCCCTCCACTTT. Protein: CGSVQASGKSPLHF.